These 17 T cell receptor beta chains were sequenced from one sample in a study of T cells in Graves' hyperthyroidism and ophthalmopathy (dated by TCRdb to between 2018 and 2021). Library preparation employed multiplex PCR. TCRdb shows the sequencer as Illumina HiSeq 2000. Amplification of TCR beta CDR3 regions was carried out from RNA transcripts. The first round of RT-PCR for the TCR CDR3 was performed with the HTBI primer set and the Qiagen OneStep RT-PCR kit. TCRdb redid the processing of the public reads, applying fastp at Q25 and MiXCR, and retained in-frame beta chains. Rows are unified per CDR3 protein, each entry keeping the most common DNA and genes. The sample records 490,000 or so distinct CDR3 sequences, under 25% of which are singletons. The ten largest clones represent around 47% of the sample. Sequenced sample: blood. These receptors originate from a woman aged 70 to 79 with Graves' ophthalmopathy.

In its sample, this clonotype was seen many times. V usage is TRBV11-2 and J usage is TRBJ1-6; TRBD1 matches at 8 bases. CDR3 length equals 15 residues. V lost 0 bases to trimming and J lost 10 bases; unmatched junction nucleotides: 5. Germline-derived CDR1 and CDR2 are SGHAT and FQNNGV. In DNA form, the CDR3 reads TGTGCCAGCAGCTTAGAGCAGGGGGCTTGGTCACCCCTCCACTTT. This translates into CASSLEQGAWSPLHF.

This clonotype was seen ten or more times. The J gene is TRBJ1-1, the V gene TRBV7-2, with D perhaps TRBD1 (5 bases). The germline V gene encodes CDR1 SGHTA and CDR2 FQGNSA. Between the trimmed V and J ends, which lost 6 bases and 1 base, there was a span of 9 bases. This CDR3 has 13 amino acids. The CDR3 region is CASSYGTNTEAFF. The CDR3 DNA sequence: TGTGCCAGCAGTTATGGGACGAACACTGAAGCTTTCTTT.

The chain combines TRBV5-1 with TRBJ2-5; possibly TRBD1 for D (5 bases). Germline V gene data show CDR1 as SGHRS and CDR2 as YFSETQ. Trimming took off 0 bases at V and 5 bases at J, with 14 bases between the two ends. The CDR3 runs to 15 residues. The CDR3 sequence is CASSLGQGKGETQYF. The CDR3 DNA sequence: TGCGCCAGCAGCTTGGGTCAGGGAAAAGGCGAGACCCAGTACTTC.

This clonotype was counted ten times or more. This chain uses TRBV11-2 with TRBJ1-1; unclear D gene. CDR1 SGHAT and CDR2 FQNNGV come from the germline V gene. Trimming removed 0 bases at V and 0 bases at J, with 5 bases between. This CDR3 comprises 14 residues. The CDR3 here is CASSLDLLNTEAFF. The CDR3 nucleotides read TGTGCCAGCAGCTTAGATCTCTTGAACACTGAAGCTTTCTTT.

CDR3 residues: CASSQSLGPYNEQFF. The CDR3, as DNA: TGTGCCAGCTCACAGAGCCTAGGCCCCTACAATGAGCAGTTCTTC. This sequence joins TRBV18 and TRBJ2-1; no reliable D call. Germline V lookup: CDR1 KGHSH, CDR2 LQKENI. The CDR3 has 15 residues. V lost 4 bases, J lost 2 bases, and 12 bases lay in between.

This clonotype was recorded a few times. This chain uses TRBV20-1 with TRBJ2-1; D assignment may be TRBD1 or TRBD2 (6 bases each). CDR3 length equals 15 residues. The germline V and J ends were trimmed by 6 bases and 1 base, with 16 bases remaining between them. Germline V lookup: CDR1 DFQATT, CDR2 SNEGSKA (reference sequence). The CDR3 spells CSAPVSGASYNEQFF. In DNA form, the CDR3 reads TGCAGTGCCCCGGTCTCGGGGGCGTCCTACAATGAGCAGTTCTTC.

The chain employs TRBV6-2 or TRBV6-3 and TRBJ2-6, with a possible D match to TRBD2 (5 bases). V gave up 0 bases and J gave up 0 bases, with 12 bases separating them. The germline V gene encodes CDR1 MNHEY and CDR2 SVGEGT. CDR3 length: 18 residues. The CDR3 bases are TGTGCCAGCAGTTACTCTCGGGATAAAAGCTCTGGGGCCAACGTCCTGACTTTC. Translating gives CASSYSRDKSSGANVLTF.

The V and J genes are TRBV5-1 and TRBJ1-1, with a weak D call TRBD1 (5 bases). Germline V CDR1 and CDR2: SGHRS, YFSETQ. V was clipped by 4 bases and J by 1 base, with 11 bases between them. The CDR3 sequence is 14 residues long. CDR3 amino acids: CASSADTGNTEAFF. CDR3 sequence (DNA): TGCGCCAGCAGCGCGGATACAGGGAACACTGAAGCTTTCTTT.

This clonotype was observed many times. The chain couples TRBV6-1 to TRBJ2-7, with 11 bases fitting TRBD2. Trimming at V came to 2 bases and at J to 2 bases, leaving 8 bases not matched to a gene. Looked up from germline, CDR1 is MNHNS and CDR2 is SASEGT. This CDR3 region has 17 residues. The CDR3 DNA reads TGTGCCAGCAGTGAAAGGGGGACTAGCGGCTACCCCTACGAGCAGTACTTC. Translating it yields CASSERGTSGYPYEQYF.

This sequence joins TRBV5-1 and TRBJ2-7; D might be TRBD1 or TRBD2, each matching 5 bases. The germline CDR1 and CDR2 sequences are SGHRS and YFSETQ. V was pared by 0 bases and J by 7 bases, with 17 bases between. This CDR3 contains 15 residues. In DNA form, the CDR3 reads TGCGCCAGCAGCTTGGAGGGGACCCCGTCGGGGGAGCAGTACTTC. It translates to CASSLEGTPSGEQYF.

A few counts support this clonotype. The chain joins TRBV28 to TRBJ2-6; a possible D gene is TRBD2 (5 bases). CDR3 length equals 16 residues. With 4 bases removed from V and 0 bases from J, the gap between germline ends came to 10 bases. The germline CDR1 and CDR2 sequences are MDHEN and SYDVKM. The CDR3 loop reads CASSSLASSGANVLTF. The CDR3 DNA reads as TGTGCCAGCAGTTCCCTAGCTAGCTCTGGGGCCAACGTCCTGACTTTC.

This clonotype was counted only a few times. The chain joins TRBV29-1 to TRBJ2-3; 7 bases fit TRBD1. This CDR3 region has 13 residues. Per the germline V gene, CDR1 is SQVTM and CDR2 is ANQGSEA. V lost 5 bases, J lost 4 bases, and 6 bases stayed unmatched. The CDR3 DNA follows: TGCAGCGTTAAAGGACAGGCGGCAGATACGCAGTATTTT. The encoded protein is CSVKGQAADTQYF.

This clonotype was seen ten or more times. The chain employs TRBV7-2 and TRBJ2-6; D perhaps matches TRBD1 (6 bases). The ends were cut back, 5 bases at V and 4 bases at J, with 12 bases in the middle. Germline CDR1 is SGHTA and CDR2 is FQGNSA. This CDR3 is 15 amino acids long. CDR3 residues: CASSPTGTGANVLTF. The CDR3 coding sequence is TGTGCCAGCAGCCCAACCGGGACAGGGGCCAACGTCCTGACTTTC.

The chain recombines TRBV27 with TRBJ1-2; D remains unclear. Germline CDR1 is MNHEY and CDR2 is SMNVEV (reference sequence). V shed 2 bases and J shed 7 bases, with 14 bases lying between them. The CDR3 totals 14 residues. This CDR3 reads CASSLNSPGVGYTF. DNA for the CDR3: TGTGCCAGCAGTTTAAATTCGCCCGGGGTTGGCTACACCTTC.

This clonotype has only a few counts. This chain's CDR3 is CASSQDGTSGRSGADTQYF. CDR3 DNA: TGCGCCAGCAGCCAAGATGGAACTAGCGGGAGATCTGGGGCAGATACGCAGTATTTT. The J gene is TRBJ2-3, the V gene TRBV4-3, with 11 bases matching TRBD2. The junction had 12 bases not matched to a gene; V was cut back by 0 bases and J by 4 bases. Germline CDR1 is LGHNA and CDR2 is YSLEER. The CDR3 loop spans 19 amino acids.

The chain has TRBV7-3 and TRBJ2-1, with 8 bases that match TRBD2. This CDR3 has 16 residues. J gave up 4 bases and V 0 bases, and 5 bases lay outside the gene matches. The germline V gene has CDR1 SGHTA and CDR2 FQGTGA. This CDR3 is CASSLTGTSGYNEQFF. The DNA of the CDR3 is TGTGCCAGCAGCTTAACGGGAACTAGCGGATACAATGAGCAGTTCTTC. Together with reference TRBV7-3 and TRBJ2-1, the CDR3 gives the full variable domain: GAGVSQTPSNKVTEKGKYVELRCDPISGHTALYWYRQSLGQGPEFLIYFQGTGAADDSGLPNDRFFAVRPEGSVSTLKIQRTERGDSAVYLCASSLTGTSGYNEQFFGPGTRLTVL.

This clonotype was counted between two and nine times. The chain is built from TRBV6-1 and TRBJ1-1; 7 bases fit TRBD1. Germline V gene sequence: CDR1 MNHNS, CDR2 SASEGT. J was trimmed by 3 bases and V by 7 bases; bases with no gene match: 5. The CDR3 loop spans 13 amino acids. This chain's CDR3 is CASKIGTDTEAFF. CDR3 coding DNA: TGTGCCAGCAAGATAGGGACAGACACTGAAGCTTTCTTT.